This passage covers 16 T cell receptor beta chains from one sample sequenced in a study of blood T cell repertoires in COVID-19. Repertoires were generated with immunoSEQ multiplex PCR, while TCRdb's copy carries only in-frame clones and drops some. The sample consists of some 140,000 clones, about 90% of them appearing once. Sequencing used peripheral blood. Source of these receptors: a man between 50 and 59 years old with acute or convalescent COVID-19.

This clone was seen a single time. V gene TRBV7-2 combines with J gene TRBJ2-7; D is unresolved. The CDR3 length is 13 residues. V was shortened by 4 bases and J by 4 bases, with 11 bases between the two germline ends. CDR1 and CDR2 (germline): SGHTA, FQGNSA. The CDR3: CASSYKAQYEQYF. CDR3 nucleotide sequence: TGTGCCAGCAGCTACAAAGCGCAGTACGAGCAGTACTTC.

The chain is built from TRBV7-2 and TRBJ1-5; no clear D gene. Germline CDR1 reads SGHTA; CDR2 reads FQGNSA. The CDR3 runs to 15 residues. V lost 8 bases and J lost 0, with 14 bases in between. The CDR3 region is CASALAPYSNQPQHF. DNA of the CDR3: TGTGCCAGCGCCCTAGCACCATATAGCAATCAGCCCCAGCATTTT.

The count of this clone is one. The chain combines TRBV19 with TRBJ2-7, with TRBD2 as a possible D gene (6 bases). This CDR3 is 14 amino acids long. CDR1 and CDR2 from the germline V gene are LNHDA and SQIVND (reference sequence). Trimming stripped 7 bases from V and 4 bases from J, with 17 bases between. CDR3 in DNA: TGTGCCAGTAAAGATGGGGAGGCCGGTTACGAGCAGTACTTC. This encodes CASKDGEAGYEQYF.

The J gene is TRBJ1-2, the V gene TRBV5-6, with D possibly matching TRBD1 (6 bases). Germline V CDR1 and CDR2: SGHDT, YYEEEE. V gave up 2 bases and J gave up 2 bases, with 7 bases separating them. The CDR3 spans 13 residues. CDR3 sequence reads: CASSLGQNYGYTF. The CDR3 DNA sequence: TGTGCCAGCAGCTTAGGACAGAACTATGGCTACACCTTC.

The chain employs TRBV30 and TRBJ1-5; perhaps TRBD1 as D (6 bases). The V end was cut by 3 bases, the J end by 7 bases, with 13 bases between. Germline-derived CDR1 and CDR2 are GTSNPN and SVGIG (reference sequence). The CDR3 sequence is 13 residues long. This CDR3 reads CAWSPGEGQPQHF. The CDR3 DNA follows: TGTGCCTGGAGCCCAGGGGAGGGACAGCCCCAGCATTTT.

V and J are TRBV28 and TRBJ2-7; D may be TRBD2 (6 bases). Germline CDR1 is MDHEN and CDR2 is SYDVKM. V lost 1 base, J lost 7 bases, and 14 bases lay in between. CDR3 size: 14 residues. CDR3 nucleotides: TGTGCCAGCAGTTTATCCTTCCGTCGGGGGGAGCAGTACGTC. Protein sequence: CASSLSFRRGEQYV.

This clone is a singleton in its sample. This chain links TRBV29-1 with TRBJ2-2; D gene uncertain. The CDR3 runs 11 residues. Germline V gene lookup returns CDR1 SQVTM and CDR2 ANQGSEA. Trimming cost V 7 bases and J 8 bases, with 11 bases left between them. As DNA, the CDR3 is TGCAGCGCAGCACCCAGGGGGGAGCTGTTTTTT. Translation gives CSAAPRGELFF.

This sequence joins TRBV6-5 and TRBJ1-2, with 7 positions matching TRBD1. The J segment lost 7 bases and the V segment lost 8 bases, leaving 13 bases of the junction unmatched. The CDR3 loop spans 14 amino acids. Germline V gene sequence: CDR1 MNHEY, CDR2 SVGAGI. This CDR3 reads CASGGTTGAGGYTF. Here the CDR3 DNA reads TGTGCCAGCGGCGGGACCACAGGGGCGGGTGGCTACACCTTC.

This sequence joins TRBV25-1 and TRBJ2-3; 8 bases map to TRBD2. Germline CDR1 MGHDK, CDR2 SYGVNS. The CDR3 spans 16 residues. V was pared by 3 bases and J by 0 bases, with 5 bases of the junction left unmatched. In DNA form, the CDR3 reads TGTGCCAGCAGTGACCATGGCGGGGGGAGCACAGATACGCAGTATTTT. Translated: CASSDHGGGSTDTQYF.

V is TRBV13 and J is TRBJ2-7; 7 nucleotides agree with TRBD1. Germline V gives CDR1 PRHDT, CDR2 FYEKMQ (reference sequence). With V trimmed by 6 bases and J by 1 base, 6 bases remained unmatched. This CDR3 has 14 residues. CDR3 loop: CASRFTGESYEQYF. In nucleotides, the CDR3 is TGTGCCAGCAGGTTTACAGGGGAATCCTACGAGCAGTACTTC.

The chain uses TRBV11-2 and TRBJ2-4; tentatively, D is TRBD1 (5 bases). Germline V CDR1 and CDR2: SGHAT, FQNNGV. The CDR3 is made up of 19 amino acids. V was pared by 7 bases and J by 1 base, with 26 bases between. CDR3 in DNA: TGTGCCAGCACCACCAGTACCCTTCCAGGGCACTTCGCCAAAAACATTCAGTACTTC. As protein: CASTTSTLPGHFAKNIQYF.

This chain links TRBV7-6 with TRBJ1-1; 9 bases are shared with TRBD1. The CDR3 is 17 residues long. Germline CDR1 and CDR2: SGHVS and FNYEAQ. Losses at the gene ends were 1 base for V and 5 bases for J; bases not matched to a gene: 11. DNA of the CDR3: TGTGCCAGCAGCTTAGGCCCCGGGACAGGGTTACAGACTGAAGCTTTCTTT. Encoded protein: CASSLGPGTGLQTEAFF.

The CDR3 protein is CASSVGQTNTEAFF. In nucleotides, the CDR3 is TGTGCCAGCAGCGTAGGACAGACGAACACTGAAGCTTTCTTT. The gene calls are TRBV9 and TRBJ1-1; weak D call: TRBD1 (5 bases). V dropped 0 bases and J dropped 1 base, with 7 bases sitting between them. This CDR3 spans 14 amino acids. From germline, CDR1 is SGDLS and CDR2 YYNGEE. Combining the CDR3 with reference TRBV9 and TRBJ1-1 gives the whole variable domain DSGVTQTPKHLITATGQRVTLRCSPRSGDLSVYWYQQSLDQGLQFLIQYYNGEERAKGNILERFSAQQFPDLHSELNLSSLELGDSALYFCASSVGQTNTEAFFGQGTRLTVV.

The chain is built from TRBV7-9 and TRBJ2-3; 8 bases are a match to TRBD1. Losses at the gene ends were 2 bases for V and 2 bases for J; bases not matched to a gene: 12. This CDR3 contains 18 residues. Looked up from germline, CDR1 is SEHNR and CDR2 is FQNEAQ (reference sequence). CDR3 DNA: TGTGCCAGCAGCTTACCTCTCGAACGGGACAGGTCCACAGATACGCAGTATTTT. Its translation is CASSLPLERDRSTDTQYF.

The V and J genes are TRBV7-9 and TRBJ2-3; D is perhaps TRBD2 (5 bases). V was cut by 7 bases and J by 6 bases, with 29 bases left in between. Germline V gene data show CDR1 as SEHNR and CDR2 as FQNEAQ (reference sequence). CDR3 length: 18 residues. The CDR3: CASIDSPGERMTWDTQYF. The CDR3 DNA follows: TGTGCCAGCATCGATAGCCCGGGCGAGCGGATGACGTGGGATACGCAGTATTTT.

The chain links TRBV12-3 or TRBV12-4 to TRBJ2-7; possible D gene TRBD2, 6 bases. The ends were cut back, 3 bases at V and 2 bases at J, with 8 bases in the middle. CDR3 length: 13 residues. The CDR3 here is CASSFSGPYEQYF. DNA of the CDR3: TGTGCCAGCAGTTTTAGCGGCCCCTACGAGCAGTACTTC.